This T cell receptor (beta chain) was profiled in a study of T cell responses to AZD1222 COVID-19 vaccine. The assay was immunoSEQ multiplex PCR, and TCRdb's table has in-frame clones only and misses some. The sample has around 150,000 clones; roughly 94% are singletons. Regarding this clone: What it binds is unknown.

Study results and caveats: Compared with day 0, the breadth and depth of the Spike-specific TCR repertoire rose significantly after two doses of AZD1222. Vaccine-associated CD4 TCRs spanned spike, dominant at 160-218 and 743-854.

Second-dose timings of about 4 or about 12 weeks were pooled. J lost 2 bases, V lost 3 bases, and 8 bases had no gene match. Germline loops: CDR1 SGHRS, CDR2 YFSETQ. The CDR3 sequence is 16 residues long. This receptor was taken from an adult who received the AZD1222 COVID-19 vaccine. The input for sequencing was peripheral blood, taken 28 days after the second AZD1222 dose. The rearrangement uses TRBV5-1 and TRBJ2-7; 10 nucleotides align to TRBD2. CDR3 DNA: TGCGCCAGCAGCTACTCAAGCGGGGGGGCCCCCTACGAGCAGTACTTC. Translated: CASSYSSGGAPYEQYF. The full variable domain, its missing parts supplied by reference TRBV5-1 and TRBJ2-7, is KAGVTQTPRYLIKTRGQQVTLSCSPISGHRSVSWYQQTPGQGLQFLFEYFSETQRNKGNFPGRFSGRQFSNSRSEMNVSTLELGDSALYLCASSYSSGGAPYEQYFGPGTRLTVT.